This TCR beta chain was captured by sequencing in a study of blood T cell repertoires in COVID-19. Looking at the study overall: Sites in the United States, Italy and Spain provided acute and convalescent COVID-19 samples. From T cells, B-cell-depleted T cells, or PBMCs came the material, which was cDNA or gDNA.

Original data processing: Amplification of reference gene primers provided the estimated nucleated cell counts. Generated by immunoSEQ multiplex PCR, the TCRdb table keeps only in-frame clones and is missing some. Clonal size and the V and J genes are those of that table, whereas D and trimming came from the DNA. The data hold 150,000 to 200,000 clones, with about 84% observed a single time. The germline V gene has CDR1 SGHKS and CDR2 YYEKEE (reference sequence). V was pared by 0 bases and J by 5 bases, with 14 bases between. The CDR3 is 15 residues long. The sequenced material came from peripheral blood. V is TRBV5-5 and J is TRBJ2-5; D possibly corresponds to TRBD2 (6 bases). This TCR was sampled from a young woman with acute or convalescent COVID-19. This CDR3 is CASSLGNNREETQYF. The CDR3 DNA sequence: TGTGCCAGCAGCTTGGGGAACAATCGGGAGGAGACCCAGTACTTC.